One sample yielded the 20 T cell receptor beta chains listed below, sequenced in a study of blood T cell repertoires in COVID-19. Sequenced by immunoSEQ multiplex PCR; TCRdb stores in-frame clones only, minus some. This table has roughly 300,000 clones, 90% appearing once. Sequencing was done on a sample of PBMCs or T cells enriched from blood (not recorded which). The source is a woman aged 30 to 39 who had recovered from COVID-19.

Here the CDR3 reads CASSSYRFSETQYF. Here the CDR3 DNA reads TGTGCCAGCAGCTCATACAGGTTTTCGGAGACCCAGTACTTC. The V and J genes are TRBV28 and TRBJ2-5; a possible D gene is TRBD1 (5 bases). CDR3 length: 14 amino acids. The V and J ends lost 6 bases and 5 bases respectively, with 16 bases between them. Germline values: CDR1 MDHEN, CDR2 SYDVKM.

The J gene is TRBJ1-5, the V gene TRBV28; D gene uncertain. Trimming left V 6 bases short and J 0 bases short, with 9 bases between. Germline V lookup: CDR1 MDHEN, CDR2 SYDVKM. The CDR3 runs to 14 residues. CDR3 residues: CASSGLPSNQPQHF. In DNA, the CDR3 is TGTGCCAGCAGCGGACTGCCTAGCAATCAGCCCCAGCATTTT. Variable domain in full (rest from reference TRBV28 and TRBJ1-5): DVKVTQSSRYLVKRTGEKVFLECVQDMDHENMFWYRQDPGLGLRLIYFSYDVKMKEKGDIPEGYSVSREKKERFSLILESASTNQTSMYLCASSGLPSNQPQHFGDGTRLSIL.

The chain uses TRBV30 and TRBJ2-1; 9 bases agree with TRBD2. The germline V gene has CDR1 GTSNPN and CDR2 SVGIG (reference sequence). Germline trimming cut 4 bases from V and 0 bases from J; bases unmatched to any gene: 7. The CDR3 runs 16 residues. Here the CDR3 reads CAWNPPTSGSYNEQFF. The CDR3 DNA reads TGTGCCTGGAACCCCCCGACTAGCGGCTCCTACAATGAGCAGTTCTTC.

The J gene is TRBJ1-2, the V gene TRBV5-6; no firm D call. Germline CDR1 is SGHDT and CDR2 is YYEEEE. The CDR3 runs 13 residues. Between the trimmed V and J ends, which lost 4 bases and 4 bases, there was a span of 11 bases. CDR3 DNA: TGTGCCAGCAGCCCTTCGTATTCCTATGGCTACACCTTC. It is translated as CASSPSYSYGYTF.

For this clone: The sample carries other DNA sequences with the same CDR3. V gene TRBV9 combines with J gene TRBJ1-1; 10 nucleotides align to TRBD1. Germline values: CDR1 SGDLS, CDR2 YYNGEE. CDR3 length: 15 residues. Germline trimming cut 0 bases from V and 4 bases from J; bases unmatched to any gene: 3. Written as DNA, the CDR3 is TGTGCCAGCAGCGTAGGAGGACAGGGGGGCACTGAAGCTTTCTTT. Translating gives CASSVGGQGGTEAFF.

Written as DNA, the CDR3 is TGTGCCAGTAGTATCCGGGACTTCCACCCCTACGAGCAGTACTTC. It specifies CASSIRDFHPYEQYF. V usage is TRBV19 and J usage is TRBJ2-7; possibly TRBD2 for D (6 bases). Trimming took 3 bases from V and 2 from J, leaving 14 bases between them. CDR3 length: 15 amino acids. CDR1 is LNHDA, CDR2 SQIVND, per germline (reference sequence).

To note about this clone: Other DNA sequences in this sample translate to the same CDR3. The J gene is TRBJ2-7, the V gene TRBV19, with D perhaps matching TRBD1 (5 bases). The length of the CDR3 is 12 residues. Germline CDR1 reads LNHDA; CDR2 reads SQIVND (reference sequence). V was clipped by 5 bases and J by 4 bases, with 9 bases between them. The CDR3 sequence is CASSPQGYEQYF. CDR3 coding DNA: TGTGCCAGTAGTCCTCAGGGTTACGAGCAGTACTTC.

The chain uses TRBV4-1 and TRBJ2-7, with 14 bases identical to TRBD2. CDR1 is MGHRA and CDR2 is YSYEKL in the germline V gene. The length of the CDR3 is 18 residues. The V segment lost 0 bases and the J segment 4 bases; nucleotides outside the gene matches: 8. CDR3 coding DNA: TGCGCCAGCAGCCAAGATCGGACTAGCGGGAGGTTGGGGTACGAGCAGTACTTC. Its translation: CASSQDRTSGRLGYEQYF.

Regarding this clone: Other DNA sequences in this sample translate to the same CDR3. The chain carries TRBV18 and TRBJ1-5, with TRBD1 identical over 9 bases. Trimming at V came to 3 bases and at J to 1 base, leaving 4 bases not matched to a gene. The CDR3 is made up of 16 amino acids. Germline loops: CDR1 KGHSH, CDR2 LQKENI. The CDR3 region is CASSPQDRGSNQPQHF. CDR3 DNA: TGTGCCAGCTCACCGCAGGACAGGGGCAGCAATCAGCCCCAGCATTTT.

In this sample, this clone turned up once. This sequence joins TRBV9 and TRBJ2-1; 16 nucleotides agree with TRBD2. The V segment lost 4 bases and the J segment 8 bases; nucleotides outside the gene matches: 9. This CDR3 comprises 17 residues. CDR1 SGDLS and CDR2 YYNGEE come from the germline V gene. In DNA, the CDR3 is TGTGCCAGCAGCCCAAGGGGACTAGCGGGAGGGTACGATGAGCAGTTCTTC. Its protein is CASSPRGLAGGYDEQFF.

The V call is TRBV5-4, the J call TRBJ2-3; D ambiguous. V lost 0 bases, J lost 4 bases, and 9 bases lay in between. The CDR3 has 14 amino acids. Germline V gene sequence: CDR1 SGHNT, CDR2 YYREEE (reference sequence). The CDR3 coding sequence is TGTGCCAGCAGCTTGGGACTTGTAGCAGATACGCAGTATTTT. Its translation: CASSLGLVADTQYF.

The chain is built from TRBV7-2 and TRBJ1-5; TRBD1 matches 7 bases. The J segment lost 3 bases and the V segment lost 5 bases, leaving 10 bases of the junction unmatched. The CDR3 contains 16 residues. Germline CDR1 is SGHTA and CDR2 is FQGNSA. The CDR3 bases are TGTGCCAGCAGCCTAGGCCCGGGACAGTCCAATCAGCCCCAGCATTTT. Amino acids: CASSLGPGQSNQPQHF.

The chain couples TRBV27 to TRBJ2-1; 8 bases are shared with TRBD1. CDR3 length: 16 amino acids. V lost 2 bases, J lost 8 bases, and 11 bases stayed unmatched. CDR1 and CDR2 (germline): MNHEY, SMNVEV (reference sequence). The CDR3 loop is CASSLMGRGLNHEQFF. As DNA, the CDR3 is TGTGCCAGCAGTTTAATGGGCAGGGGGCTTAACCATGAGCAGTTCTTC.

The chain links TRBV4-3 to TRBJ2-7; TRBD1 matches at 10 bases. This CDR3 has 15 amino acids. The V gene's germline CDR1 is LGHNA and CDR2 YSLEER. V lost 1 base and J lost 5; bases outside the gene matches: 5. CDR3 in amino acids: CASSQGDRGLDEQYF. The CDR3, as DNA: TGCGCCAGCAGCCAAGGAGACAGGGGGCTCGACGAGCAGTACTTC.

The chain combines TRBV9 with TRBJ2-2, with 7 nucleotides matching TRBD1. CDR3 size: 15 residues. Germline V gives CDR1 SGDLS, CDR2 YYNGEE. V was clipped by 0 bases and J by 8 bases; unmatched bases: 7. The DNA of the CDR3 is TGTGCCAGCAGCGTAGCAGACAGGGCATATGGGGAGCTGTTTTTT. Translation gives CASSVADRAYGELFF.

This chain links TRBV19 with TRBJ2-5; unclear D gene. Trimming took off 3 bases at V and 5 bases at J, with 4 bases between the two ends. Germline V lookup: CDR1 LNHDA, CDR2 SQIVND (reference sequence). The CDR3 covers 11 residues. CDR3 sequence (DNA): TGTGCCAGTAGTATCAGTGAGACCCAGTACTTC. Amino acid sequence: CASSISETQYF. Full variable domain (outside the CDR3, taken from reference TRBV19 and TRBJ2-5): DGGITQSPKYLFRKEGQNVTLSCEQNLNHDAMYWYRQDPGQGLRLIYYSQIVNDFQKGDIAEGYSVSREKKESFPLTVTSAQKNPTAFYLCASSISETQYFGPGTRLLVL.

Comments on this clone: The sample contains more than one DNA sequence encoding this CDR3. The V gene is TRBV27, the J gene TRBJ1-3, with TRBD1 as a possible D gene (5 bases). This CDR3 spans 14 amino acids. CDR1 is MNHEY, CDR2 SMNVEV, per germline (reference sequence). V was shortened by 3 bases and J by 2 bases, with 8 bases between the two germline ends. This CDR3 reads CASSLGGAGNTIYF. DNA for the CDR3: TGTGCCAGCAGTTTGGGGGGTGCTGGAAACACCATATATTTT.

The chain combines TRBV10-1 with TRBJ2-1; 11 bases line up with TRBD2. With V trimmed by 4 bases and J by 5 bases, 1 base remained unmatched. Germline V CDR1 and CDR2: WNHNN, SYGVQD (reference sequence). The CDR3 loop spans 14 amino acids. CDR3 DNA sequence: TGCGCCAGCAGTGCTAGCGGGAGGAACAATGAGCAGTTCTTC. As protein: CASSASGRNNEQFF.

This sequence joins TRBV14 and TRBJ2-7; 11 positions match TRBD1. The CDR3 is 16 amino acids. Unmatched junction bases numbered 9, after V lost 1 base and J lost 7 bases. Per the germline V gene, CDR1 is SGHDN and CDR2 is FVKESK. The CDR3 spells CASSQGGTGQGGEQYF. Written as DNA, the CDR3 is TGTGCCAGCAGCCAAGGCGGTACGGGACAGGGGGGTGAGCAGTACTTC.

This rearrangement joins TRBV5-1 to TRBJ2-3; TRBD1 matches at 9 bases. The CDR3 runs 15 residues. CDR1 and CDR2 (germline): SGHRS, YFSETQ. After removal of 6 bases from V and 3 bases from J, the junction contained 8 bases not matched to a gene. Here the CDR3 DNA reads TGCGCCAGCACGACCGGGACAGGGCTGACAGATACGCAGTATTTT. Translated: CASTTGTGLTDTQYF.